Given below is one T cell receptor (beta chain) in context. The antigen remains unidentified. These data originate in a study of cytomegalovirus exposure and HLA in healthy donors. Study-level points and caveats: There were reportedly fewer N-insertions in an Asian-associated ancestry cluster than the roughly 610-donor mean, in a later analysis. Exclusion applied to some V segments, including TRBV6-2 and TRBV6-3, as they were indistinguishable. In a later analysis, V- and J-gene trimming of beta chains associated with a DCLRE1C missense variant, replicated independently.

V was pared by 4 bases and J by 2 bases, with 9 bases between. The CDR3 totals 14 residues. CDR1 is WNHNN and CDR2 is SYGVQD in the germline V gene (reference sequence). The PCR ran on 60 Vbeta and 13 Jbeta primers. Only in-frame clones appear in the TCRdb table, and some are missing; sequencing was by immunoSEQ multiplex PCR. The sample lists about 200,000 clones, 75% to 90% seen once, with 0.31% in the top ten. The rearrangement joins TRBV10-1 to TRBJ2-1; D perhaps matches TRBD1 (6 bases). Sequences were obtained from PBMCs. The TCR originated in a woman aged 30 to 39 in good health and CMV-seronegative. CDR3 DNA: TGCGCCAGCAGTGCAGGGACACCCTACAATGAGCAGTTCTTC. As protein: CASSAGTPYNEQFF.